This T cell receptor beta chain stems from a study of CD8+CD57+ T cells in acquired aplastic anemia. Study-wide results and limits: Patients and controls turned out to have approximately 29 CD8+ CDR3 sequences in common. Controls did not differ significantly from patients in CD8+ Simpson's diversity.

CDR3 and TCR beta VDJ profiling relied on genomic DNA as the template. TCRdb itself ran the reads through MiXCR, one entry per CDR3 protein. The table shows under 200,000 distinct CDR3 sequences, with around 45% occurring only once. Germline loops: CDR1 LNHDA, CDR2 SQIVND (reference sequence). The junction had 3 bases not matched to a gene; V was cut back by 4 bases and J by 1 base. This CDR3 has 14 residues. A note on this clonotype: Its antigen is not known.

Sequenced material: sorted CD4+, CD8+, or CD8+CD57+ T cells (not recorded which) from PBMCs. The receptor comes from a human donor in good health. The V gene is TRBV19, the J gene TRBJ2-5; 7 bases match TRBD2. This CDR3 is CASSTGTTQETQYF. In DNA, the CDR3 is TGTGCCAGTAGTACAGGGACTACCCAAGAGACCCAGTACTTC.